In its sample, the clone carrying this T cell receptor (beta chain) was seen many times. Its antigen is unknown. Other nucleotide sequences from this sample produce the same CDR3. Here immunoSEQ multiplex PCR was the method, and the copy in TCRdb shows in-frame clones only, minus some. The sample contains about 41,000 clones, roughly two thirds of which appear only once. Germline V lookup: CDR1 GTSNPN, CDR2 SVGIG (reference sequence). The CDR3 totals 13 residues. V was shortened by 0 bases and J by 2 bases, with 5 bases between the two germline ends. This sample is drawn from a study of PD-1 blockade in classical Hodgkin lymphoma. Overall study findings and caveats: CD4+ TCR diversity, unlike CD8+, rose significantly by C4D1. Causes of the repertoire differences remain undefined, possibly disease activity or prior therapy.

Stated time point: cycle 4 day 1 (C4D1), after around six weeks of nivolumab. The patients all showed relapse after autologous stem cell transplantation, while their brentuximab vedotin exposure varied. The sequence was collected from a human donor with classical Hodgkin lymphoma. The V call is TRBV30, the J call TRBJ1-5; D remains unclear. The sample consisted of peripheral blood mononuclear cells (PBMCs), taken before the fourth cycle of nivolumab. CDR3 amino acids: CAWSVQGNQPQHF. For the CDR3, the DNA is TGTGCCTGGAGTGTACAAGGCAATCAGCCCCAGCATTTT.